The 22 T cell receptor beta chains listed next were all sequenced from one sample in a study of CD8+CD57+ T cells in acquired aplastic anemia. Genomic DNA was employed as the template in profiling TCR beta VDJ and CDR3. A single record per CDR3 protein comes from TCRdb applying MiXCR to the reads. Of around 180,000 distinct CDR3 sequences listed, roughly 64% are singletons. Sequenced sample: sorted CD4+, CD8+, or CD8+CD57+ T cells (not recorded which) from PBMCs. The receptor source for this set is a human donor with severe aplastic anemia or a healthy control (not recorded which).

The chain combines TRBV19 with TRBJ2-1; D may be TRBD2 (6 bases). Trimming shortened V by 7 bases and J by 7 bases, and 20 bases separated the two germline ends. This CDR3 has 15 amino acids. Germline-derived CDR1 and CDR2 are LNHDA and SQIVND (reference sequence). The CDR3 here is CASNLGGRGMNEQFF. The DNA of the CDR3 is TGTGCCAGTAATTTGGGGGGAAGGGGCATGAATGAGCAGTTCTTC.

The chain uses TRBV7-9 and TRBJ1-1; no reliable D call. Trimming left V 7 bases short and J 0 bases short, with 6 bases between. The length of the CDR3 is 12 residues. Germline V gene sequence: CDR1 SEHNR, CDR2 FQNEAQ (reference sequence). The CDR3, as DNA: TGTGCCAGCACCCCTCTGAACACTGAAGCTTTCTTT. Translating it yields CASTPLNTEAFF.

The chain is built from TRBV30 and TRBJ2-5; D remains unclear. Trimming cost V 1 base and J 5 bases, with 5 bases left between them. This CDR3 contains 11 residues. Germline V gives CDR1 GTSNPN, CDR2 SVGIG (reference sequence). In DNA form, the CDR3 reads TGTGCCTGGAGTGAAGGGGAGACCCAGTACTTC. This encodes CAWSEGETQYF.

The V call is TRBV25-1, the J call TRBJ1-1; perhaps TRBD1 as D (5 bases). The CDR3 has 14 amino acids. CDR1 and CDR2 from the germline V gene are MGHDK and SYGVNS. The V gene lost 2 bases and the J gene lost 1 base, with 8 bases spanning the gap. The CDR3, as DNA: TGTGCCAGCAGTGAACAGGGAACGAACACTGAAGCTTTCTTT. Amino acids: CASSEQGTNTEAFF.

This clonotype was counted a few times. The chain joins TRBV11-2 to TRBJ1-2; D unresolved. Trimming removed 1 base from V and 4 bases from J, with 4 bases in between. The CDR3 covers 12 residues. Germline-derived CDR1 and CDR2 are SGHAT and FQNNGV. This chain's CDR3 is CASSLGAYGYTF. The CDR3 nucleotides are TGTGCCAGCAGCTTAGGTGCCTATGGCTACACCTTC.

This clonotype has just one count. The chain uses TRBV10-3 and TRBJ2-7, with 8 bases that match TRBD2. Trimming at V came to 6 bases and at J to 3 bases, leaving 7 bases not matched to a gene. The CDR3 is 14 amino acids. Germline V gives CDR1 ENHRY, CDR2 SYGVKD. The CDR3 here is CAISSGTRLYEQYF. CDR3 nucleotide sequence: TGTGCCATCAGCTCCGGGACTAGGCTCTACGAGCAGTACTTC.

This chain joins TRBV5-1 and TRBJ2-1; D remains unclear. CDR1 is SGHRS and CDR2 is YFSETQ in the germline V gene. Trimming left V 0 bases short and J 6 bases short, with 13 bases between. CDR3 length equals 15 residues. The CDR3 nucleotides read TGCGCCAGCAGCTTGGAAGGTACCCCCGTCAATGAGCAGTTCTTC. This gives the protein CASSLEGTPVNEQFF.

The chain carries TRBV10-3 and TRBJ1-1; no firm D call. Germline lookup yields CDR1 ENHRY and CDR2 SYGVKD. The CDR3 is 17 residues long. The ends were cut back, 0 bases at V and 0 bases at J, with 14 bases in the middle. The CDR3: CAISESVVRRLNTEAFF. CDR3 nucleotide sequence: TGTGCCATCAGTGAGTCCGTGGTAAGGAGGTTGAACACTGAAGCTTTCTTT.

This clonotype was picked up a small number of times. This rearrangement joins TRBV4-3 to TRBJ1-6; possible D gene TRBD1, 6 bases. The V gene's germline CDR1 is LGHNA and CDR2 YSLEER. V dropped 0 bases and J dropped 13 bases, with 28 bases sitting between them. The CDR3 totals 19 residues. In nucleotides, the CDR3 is TGCGCCAGCAGCCAAGAATCCACCCCAATGGGGGGGCCAACCGGGCCCCTCCACTTT. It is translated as CASSQESTPMGGPTGPLHF.

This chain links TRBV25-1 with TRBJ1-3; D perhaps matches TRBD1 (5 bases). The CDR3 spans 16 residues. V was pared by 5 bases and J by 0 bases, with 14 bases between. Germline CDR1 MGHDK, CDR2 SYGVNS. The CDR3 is CASSLYGGSSGNTIYF. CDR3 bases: TGTGCCAGCAGTCTCTACGGGGGGAGCTCTGGAAACACCATATATTTT.

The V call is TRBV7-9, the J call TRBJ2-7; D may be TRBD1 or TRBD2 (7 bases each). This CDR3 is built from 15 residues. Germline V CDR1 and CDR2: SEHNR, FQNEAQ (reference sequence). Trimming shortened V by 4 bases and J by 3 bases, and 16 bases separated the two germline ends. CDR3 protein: CASSYREGAHYEQYF. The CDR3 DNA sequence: TGTGCCAGCAGCTACAGGGAGGGGGCCCACTACGAGCAGTACTTC.

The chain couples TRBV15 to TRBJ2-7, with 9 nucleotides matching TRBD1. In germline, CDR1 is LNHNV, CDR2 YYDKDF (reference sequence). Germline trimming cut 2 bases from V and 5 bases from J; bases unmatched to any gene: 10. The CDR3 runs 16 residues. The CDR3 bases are TGTGCCACCAGCAGAAGTCCCGGGACAGGGAAGGACGAGCAGTACTTC. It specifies CATSRSPGTGKDEQYF.

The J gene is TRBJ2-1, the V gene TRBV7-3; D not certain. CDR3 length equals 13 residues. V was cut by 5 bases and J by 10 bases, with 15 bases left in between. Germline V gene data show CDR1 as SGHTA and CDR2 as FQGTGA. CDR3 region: CASSGDNEEEQFF. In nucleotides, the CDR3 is TGTGCCAGCAGCGGGGATAACGAAGAAGAGCAGTTCTTC.

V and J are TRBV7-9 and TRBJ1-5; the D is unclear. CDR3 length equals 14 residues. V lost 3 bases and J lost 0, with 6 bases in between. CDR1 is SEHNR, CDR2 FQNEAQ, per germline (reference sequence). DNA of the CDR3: TGTGCCAGCAGCTTGGGGAATAGCAATCAGCCCCAGCATTTT. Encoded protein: CASSLGNSNQPQHF.

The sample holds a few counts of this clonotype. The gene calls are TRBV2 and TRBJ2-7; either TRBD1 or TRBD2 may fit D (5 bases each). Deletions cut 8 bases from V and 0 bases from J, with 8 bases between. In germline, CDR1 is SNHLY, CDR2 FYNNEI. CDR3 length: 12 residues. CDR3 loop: CASGTDSYEQYF. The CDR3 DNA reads TGTGCCAGCGGGACGGACTCCTACGAGCAGTACTTC. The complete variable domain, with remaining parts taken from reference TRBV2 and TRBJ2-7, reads EPEVTQTPSHQVTQMGQEVILRCVPISNHLYFYWYRQILGQKVEFLVSFYNNEISEKSEIFDDQFSVERPDGSNFTLKIRSTKLEDSAMYFCASGTDSYEQYFGPGTRLTVT.

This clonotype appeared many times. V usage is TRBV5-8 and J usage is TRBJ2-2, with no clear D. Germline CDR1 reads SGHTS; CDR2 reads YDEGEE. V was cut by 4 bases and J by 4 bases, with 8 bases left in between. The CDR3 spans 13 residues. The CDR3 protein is CASSLRPTGELFF. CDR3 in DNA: TGTGCCAGCAGCCTACGGCCCACCGGGGAGCTGTTTTTT. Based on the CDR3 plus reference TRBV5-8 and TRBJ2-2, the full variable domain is EAGVTQSPTHLIKTRGQQATLRCSPISGHTSVYWYQQALGLGLQFLLWYDEGEERNRGNFPPRFSGRQFPNYSSELNVNALELEDSALYLCASSLRPTGELFFGEGSRLTVL.

The CDR3 nucleotides read TGTGCCAGCACCCCCGGGACTAGCGTAACAGATACGCAGTATTTT. It codes for CASTPGTSVTDTQYF. This rearrangement joins TRBV7-3 to TRBJ2-3; 10 nucleotides match TRBD2. CDR1 is SGHTA and CDR2 is FQGTGA in the germline V gene. With V trimmed by 7 bases and J by 3 bases, 7 bases remained unmatched. The CDR3 extends over 15 amino acids.

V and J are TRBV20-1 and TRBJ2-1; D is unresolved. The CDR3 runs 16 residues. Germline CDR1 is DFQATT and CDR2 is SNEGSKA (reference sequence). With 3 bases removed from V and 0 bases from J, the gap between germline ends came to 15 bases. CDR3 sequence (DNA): TGCAGTGCTAGCCTAGGACCGCTGAGCTCCTACAATGAGCAGTTCTTC. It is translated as CSASLGPLSSYNEQFF.

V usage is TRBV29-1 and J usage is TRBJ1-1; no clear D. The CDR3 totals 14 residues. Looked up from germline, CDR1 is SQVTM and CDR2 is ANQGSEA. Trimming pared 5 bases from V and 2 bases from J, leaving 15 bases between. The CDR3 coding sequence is TGCAGCGTTTCTGTGTCGGGGTTCAACACTGAAGCTTTCTTT. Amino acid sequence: CSVSVSGFNTEAFF. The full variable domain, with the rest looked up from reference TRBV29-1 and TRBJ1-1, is SAVISQKPSRDICQRGTSLTIQCQVDSQVTMMFWYRQQPGQSLTLIATANQGSEATYESGFVIDKFPISRPNLTFSTLTVSNMSPEDSSIYLCSVSVSGFNTEAFFGQGTRLTVV.

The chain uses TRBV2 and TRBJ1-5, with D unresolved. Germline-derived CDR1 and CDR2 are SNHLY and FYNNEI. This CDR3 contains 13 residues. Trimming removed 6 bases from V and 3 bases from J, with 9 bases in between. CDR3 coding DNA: TGTGCCAGCAGACCGGGGTACAATCAGCCCCAGCATTTT. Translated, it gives CASRPGYNQPQHF.

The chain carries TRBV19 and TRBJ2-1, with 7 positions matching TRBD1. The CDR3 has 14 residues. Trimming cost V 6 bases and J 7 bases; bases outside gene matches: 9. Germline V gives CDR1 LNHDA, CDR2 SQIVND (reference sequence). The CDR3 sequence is CASSQQGFRNEQFF. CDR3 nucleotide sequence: TGTGCCAGTAGCCAACAGGGGTTCCGGAATGAGCAGTTCTTC.

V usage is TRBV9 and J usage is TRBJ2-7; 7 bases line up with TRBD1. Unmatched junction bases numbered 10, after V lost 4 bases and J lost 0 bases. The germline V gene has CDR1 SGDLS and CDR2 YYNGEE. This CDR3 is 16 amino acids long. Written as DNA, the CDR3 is TGTGCCAGCAGCTTCAAGGGACAGTCGTACTCCTACGAGCAGTACTTC. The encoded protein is CASSFKGQSYSYEQYF.